This T cell receptor (delta chain) was found in a study of gamma-delta chains in newborns, infants, children. For the study at large: Innate gammadelta T cells reportedly expand polyclonally right after birth, driven by microbial exposure, per the title.

TCRdb processed the reads again with the CATT caller. The sample shows roughly 10,000 delta-chain clones, 22% of them seen only once. With respect to this clone: One end of the junction fails to match germline, which may point to a read error.

The receptor's source is a child who was a newborn, infant or young child, either healthy, febrile or measles-vaccinated (not recorded which). What was sequenced was blood.

The CDR3 DNA sequence: TGTGCTATTGGGGAAAATGTGTACCCCGGGGATACTATGGGGTCATGTACCGATAAACTCATCTTT. Its protein is CAIGENVYPGDTMGSCTDKLIF. This chain links TRDV1 with TRDJ1; 8 bases are a match to TRDD3. Germline values: CDR1 TSWWSYY, CDR2 QGS. This CDR3 has 22 amino acids.